The T cell receptor beta chain under discussion was sequenced for a study of shared clonotypes between healthy human individuals. The naive CD8 subset, CD45RO-negative cells positively selected for CCR7, excluded terminally differentiated effector memory CD45RA+ cells. Healthy HIV-negative adults with no recent acute infections or vaccinations were recruited as donors. Worth noting for this clone: The same CDR3 arises from other DNA sequences in this sample as well.

Method: immunoSEQ multiplex PCR; TCRdb's copy keeps in-frame clones and lacks some. Among hundreds of thousands of clones, about 98% were seen once, and the ten largest hold 0.3%. The sequence derives from a young man in good health. Input material: naive CD8+ T cells sorted from blood.

CDR3 in amino acids: CASSPAGGPYEQYF. CDR3 DNA: TGTGCCAGCAGCCCCGCCGGGGGCCCCTACGAGCAGTACTTC. The rearrangement joins TRBV7-9 to TRBJ2-7; tentatively, D is TRBD1 or TRBD2 (6 bases each). V was shortened by 5 bases and J by 2 bases, with 13 bases between the two germline ends. Per the germline V gene, CDR1 is SEHNR and CDR2 is FQNEAQ (reference sequence). CDR3 length: 14 amino acids.